Listed below are T cell receptor beta chains from one sample, sequenced in a study of cytomegalovirus exposure and HLA in healthy donors. Profiled with immunoSEQ multiplex PCR; TCRdb holds only in-frame clones, not every one. The data hold 100,000 or so clones, with 70% to 80% observed a single time. Input material: PBMCs. The receptors come from a man aged 45-65 years in good health and CMV-seropositive. CDR3s include the opening cysteine and the closing phenylalanine or tryptophan. The D gene is left open where the match is weak. The size of a clone is reported for some rows only, either as once, few or many, or as a class for expanded clones.

.,.,TRBV28,CASRTGLVREQYF
.,.,TRBV5-4,CASSRDSSSYNEQFF
TRBD1,.,TRBV4-1,CASRLDPGQLYNEQFF
.,.,TRBV28,CATSQAGQSSGEQYF
TRBD1,.,TRBV5-5,CASSMTGEVFVDEKLFF
.,few,TRBV5-1,CASSLAPGYNQPQHF
.,.,TRBV29-1,CSVDIREESGGYEQYF
.,.,TRBV7-9,CASSFFLRQLETQYF
.,few,TRBV4-1,CASSQDRAAGETQYF
.,.,TRBV11-2,CASSLSGYEQYF
.,.,TRBV5-6,CASSLLARPYNEQFF
.,few,TRBV10-3,CAISEDLNYGYTF
.,.,TRBV14,CASSQGLAVHF
TRBD2,.,TRBV5-4,CASSAGLADLYNEQFF
.,.,TRBV28,CASSLGRRSYGYTF
.,.,TRBV27,CASRKAGQPQHF
.,.,TRBV25-1,CASSEDSSGNTIYF
TRBD2,.,TRBV19,CASSRGLAGGHSYNEQFF
TRBD1,.,TRBV25-1,CASRRDRWTGELFF
TRBD2,.,TRBV13,CASSSRLAENTGELFF
TRBD2,few,TRBV6-5,CASIPTSGSGEQYF
.,.,TRBV12-2,CASRSSGQASGTQYF
.,.,TRBV18,CASSVDRNTEAFF
TRBD2,.,TRBV5-1,CASSLIGGGANGELFF
TRBD1,.,TRBV30,CALNSGGNYGYTF
TRBD1,once,TRBV5-1,CASSAQDRVQETQYF
.,.,TRBV7-2,CASSSGLSYEQYF
TRBD1,.,TRBV7-9,CASSLGDRGGKNIQYF
.,.,TRBV5-1,CASSSWAGAKNIQYF
TRBD2,.,TRBV4-1,CASSQDGGGGEQYF
.,once,TRBV19,CASSITQNTGELFF
TRBD1,.,TRBV6-1,CASSSDRGRGKLFF